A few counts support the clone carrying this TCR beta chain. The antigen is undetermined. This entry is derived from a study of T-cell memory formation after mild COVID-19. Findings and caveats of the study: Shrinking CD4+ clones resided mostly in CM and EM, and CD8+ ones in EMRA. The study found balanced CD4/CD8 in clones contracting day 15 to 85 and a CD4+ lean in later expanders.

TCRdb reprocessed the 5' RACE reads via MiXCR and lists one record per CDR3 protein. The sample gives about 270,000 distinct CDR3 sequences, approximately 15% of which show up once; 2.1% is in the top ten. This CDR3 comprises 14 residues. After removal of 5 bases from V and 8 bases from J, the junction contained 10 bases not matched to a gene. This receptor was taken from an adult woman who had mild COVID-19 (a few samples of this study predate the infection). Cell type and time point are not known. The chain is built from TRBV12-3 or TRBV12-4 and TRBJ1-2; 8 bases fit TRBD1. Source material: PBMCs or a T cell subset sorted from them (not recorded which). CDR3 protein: CASSNRGMRQGYTF. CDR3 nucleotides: TGTGCCAGCAGTAACAGGGGGATGCGTCAGGGCTACACCTTC.